This record looks at one T cell receptor (beta chain) sequence and its context. The same CDR3 is also encoded by other DNA sequences in this sample. The data stem from a study of PD-L1 blockade in urothelial cancer. Looking at the study overall: Beginning in about 2014, patients received atezolizumab, given as 1,200 mg intravenously every 3 weeks.

Generated by immunoSEQ multiplex PCR, the TCRdb table keeps only in-frame clones and is missing some. Of about 71,000 clones listed, approximately 88% were seen once; the top ten hold roughly 3.4%. CDR1 and CDR2 (germline): KGHSH, LQKENI. The CDR3 has 13 residues. The germline V and J ends were trimmed by 2 bases and 2 bases, with 6 bases remaining between them. This receptor was identified in a man aged 55 to 69 with urothelial cancer. The input for sequencing was PBMCs, taken around atezolizumab (anti-PD-L1) treatment. The chain joins TRBV18 to TRBJ1-2; D might be TRBD1 (6 bases). CDR3 coding DNA: TGTGCCAGCTCACCAGGACAGAACTATGGCTACACCTTC. Amino acids: CASSPGQNYGYTF.